Below, 3 T cell receptor beta chains from the same sample are listed, as sequenced in a study of CD8 T cells in Susac syndrome. An input of roughly 0.5 to 1 ug of RNA was subjected to reverse transcription using random hexamers. TCRdb re-called the immunoSEQ multiplex PCR reads through MiXCR, storing one row per CDR3 protein. The sample contains 150,000 to 200,000 distinct CDR3 sequences, 85% to 95% of which appear only once. Input material: CD4+ T cells from PBMCs. These receptors were collected from a human donor in good health.

The CDR3: CTSSQQGYSPLHF. CDR3 nucleotides: TGCACCAGCAGCCAGCAGGGTTATTCACCCCTCCACTTT. The chain combines TRBV1 with TRBJ1-6; the table's D call TRBD1 went unverified against the DNA. TRBV1 is given as a pseudogene. The CDR3 sequence is 13 residues long.

The genes are TRBV5-1 and TRBJ2-1; D is unclear. Germline V gene lookup returns CDR1 SGHRS and CDR2 YFSETQ. This CDR3 comprises 14 residues. V gave up 5 bases and J gave up 6 bases, with 15 bases separating them. CDR3 residues: CASSINRSGNEQFF. For the CDR3, the DNA is TGCGCCAGCAGTATAAACCGATCCGGCAATGAGCAGTTCTTC.

With respect to this clonotype: A read error may produce the germline difference seen at one junction end. CDR3 in DNA: TGCAGCGTTGAAGATCGGAGCGGGAGCACATATACGCAGTATTTT. Protein: CSVEDRSGSTYTQYF. The gene calls are TRBV29-1 and TRBJ2-3, with 8 bases that match TRBD2. Germline-derived CDR1 and CDR2 are SQVTM and ANQGSEA. This CDR3 region has 15 residues.